These T cell receptor beta chains were read from a single sample in a study of naive and memory T cell subsets. TCRdb recomputed calls from the UMI-ligation and nested PCR reads with MiXCR, one row per CDR3 protein. The data show approximately 30,000 distinct CDR3 sequences, roughly 5.4% seen once. The specimen sequenced was blood. All receptors derive from an adult in good health. Both conserved end residues are part of each CDR3. The D gene is left open where the match is weak. Part of the rows lack a size; the others show once, few, many or a class for expanded clones.

CDR3 DNA,CDR3 protein,D gene,clone size,J gene,V gene
TGCAGCGTGGTTACCTACGAGCAGTACTTC,CSVVTYEQYF,.,many,TRBJ2-7,TRBV29-1
TGTGCCAGCAGCTTAGTGGGTTCACGGGGGCTGAACACTGAAGCTTTCTTT,CASSLVGSRGLNTEAFF,.,many,TRBJ1-1,TRBV7-9
TGTGCCAGCAGCCAAGAACGAGCGGGGCCCGAGCAGTACTTC,CASSQERAGPEQYF,TRBD2,.,TRBJ2-7,TRBV4-2
TGTGCCAGCAGTTTAGAGGACAGTCCTCCGGGGACCCAGTACTTC,CASSLEDSPPGTQYF,.,many,TRBJ2-5,TRBV12-3/TRBV12-4
TGTGCCAGCAAGGCCGGGACGGGGAACACTGAAGCTTTCTTT,CASKAGTGNTEAFF,.,many,TRBJ1-1,TRBV7-2
TGTGCCAGCAGTTTAGGGCCCACAGATACGCAGTATTTT,CASSLGPTDTQYF,.,few,TRBJ2-3,TRBV28
TGCGCCAGCAGCTTACCCGGGACAGGGGGTTCTAATGAAAAACTGTTTTTT,CASSLPGTGGSNEKLFF,TRBD1,many,TRBJ1-4,TRBV5-1
TGCGCCAGCAGCCGACTACTGAAGAAGAACACTGAAGCTTTCTTT,CASSRLLKKNTEAFF,.,many,TRBJ1-1,TRBV4-3
TGTGCCAGCAGCCCTAGCGAGGGGCGCCTCATAGGCTATGGCTACACCTTC,CASSPSEGRLIGYGYTF,.,many,TRBJ1-2,TRBV9
TGTGCCAGCAGCGAGAGTGTCAGGGGGTACCAAGAGACCCAGTACTTC,CASSESVRGYQETQYF,TRBD1,many,TRBJ2-5,TRBV25-1
TGTGCCAGCAGCGTAGTCCCGGGTGACTACGAGCAGTACTTC,CASSVVPGDYEQYF,.,few,TRBJ2-7,TRBV9
TGTGCCAGCAGTTCCCCGCCAGGGACTAGCGGGCCCTACGAGCAGTACTTC,CASSSPPGTSGPYEQYF,TRBD2,many,TRBJ2-7,TRBV28
TGTGCCAGCAGCCCGCAGGGTGGTACGCAGTATTTT,CASSPQGGTQYF,.,many,TRBJ2-3,TRBV7-2
TGTGCCAGCAGCCTTCCGGGCACTGAAGCTTTCTTT,CASSLPGTEAFF,.,many,TRBJ1-1,TRBV6-2/TRBV6-3
TGTGCCAGGAGGGGACAGACAAACAATGAGCAGTTCTTC,CARRGQTNNEQFF,TRBD1,.,TRBJ2-1,TRBV6-4
TGTGCCAGCAGCTTGGAGGAGGACACTGAAGCTTTCTTT,CASSLEEDTEAFF,.,many,TRBJ1-1,TRBV5-6
TGTGCCAGCAGTGGACATTGGAGAGACTACGAGCAGTACTTC,CASSGHWRDYEQYF,.,many,TRBJ2-7,TRBV6-1
TGCAGTGCTAGAGATCTGGGACAGCCCCAGCATTTT,CSARDLGQPQHF,.,many,TRBJ1-5,TRBV20-1
TGTGCCTGGAGTGTAGACAGTATGAACACTGAAGCTTTCTTT,CAWSVDSMNTEAFF,.,.,TRBJ1-1,TRBV30
TGTGCCAGCAGCTTAGGGCTAGGACATTATGAGCAGTTCTTC,CASSLGLGHYEQFF,.,.,TRBJ2-1,TRBV13
TGTGCCAGCAGAACACAGGGAGATTCGACCGGGGAGCTGTTTTTT,CASRTQGDSTGELFF,.,medium-sized,TRBJ2-2,TRBV7-2
TGCAGCGTTGAAGATCTAGCGGGGGCAATAGCCAAAAACATTCAGTACTTC,CSVEDLAGAIAKNIQYF,TRBD2,many,TRBJ2-4,TRBV29-1
TGTGCCAGCAGCTCCTACCGGACTAGCGATATCGGTGGCTCCTACAATGAGCAGTTCTTC,CASSSYRTSDIGGSYNEQFF,TRBD2,medium-sized,TRBJ2-1,TRBV13
TGCAGTGCTTCGACTAGCGACGGCACAGATACGCAGTATTTT,CSASTSDGTDTQYF,TRBD2,many,TRBJ2-3,TRBV20-1
TGTGCCAGCAGGCTAGTAGTTGGGAATGAGCAGTTCTTC,CASRLVVGNEQFF,.,many,TRBJ2-1,TRBV2
TGTGCCAGCAGATTGACCGGGACCGGGGAGCTGTTTTTT,CASRLTGTGELFF,.,many,TRBJ2-2,TRBV6-2/TRBV6-3
TGTGCCAGCAGTTTATCGGGGGGACAGGGACATTCCTACGAGCAGTACTTC,CASSLSGGQGHSYEQYF,TRBD1,few,TRBJ2-7,TRBV27
TGCAGTGCTAGGGCTCGTGTAGGGGCGCGGGGAACCGGGGAGCTGTTTTTT,CSARARVGARGTGELFF,.,.,TRBJ2-2,TRBV20-1
TGCAGTGCAATCCCCGGGACTAGCGGGACGCACTCCTACGAGCAGTACTTC,CSAIPGTSGTHSYEQYF,TRBD2,many,TRBJ2-7,TRBV20-1
TGTGCCAGCAGTTTAGAGGACGGCCCCTACGAGCAGTACTTC,CASSLEDGPYEQYF,.,many,TRBJ2-7,TRBV12-3/TRBV12-4
TGTGCCAGCAGTTACTCGTATCCGTCAAGGGGGGCTGGCAATGAGCAGTTCTTC,CASSYSYPSRGAGNEQFF,.,many,TRBJ2-1,TRBV6-2/TRBV6-3
TGTGCCAGCAGCTTAGCGCCGGGCAGCAATCAGCCCCAGCATTTT,CASSLAPGSNQPQHF,.,many,TRBJ1-5,TRBV7-8
TGCAGCGTTGGGCGGGAGCTCTACAATGAGCAGTTCTTC,CSVGRELYNEQFF,TRBD2,.,TRBJ2-1,TRBV29-1
TGCAGCGTTGAAGAAGGAGCTTTCTTT,CSVEEGAFF,.,many,TRBJ1-1,TRBV29-1
TGCAGCGTTGCCCTAGCGGGAGGTTCAGATACGCAGTATTTT,CSVALAGGSDTQYF,TRBD2,many,TRBJ2-3,TRBV29-1
TGCAGTGCTAGGGATATCGGAGGCCCCAGCTCCTACAATGAGCAGTTCTTC,CSARDIGGPSSYNEQFF,.,many,TRBJ2-1,TRBV20-1
TGTGCCAGCAGCGTGGGACTAGCGGGAGTTTCCTACGAGCAGTACTTC,CASSVGLAGVSYEQYF,TRBD2,many,TRBJ2-7,TRBV5-4
TGCAGTGCTAGAGACTGGACCACCAGCCTCGCAGATACGCAGTATTTT,CSARDWTTSLADTQYF,.,many,TRBJ2-3,TRBV20-1
TGTGCCAGCAGCCCATTAGCGGGAGTGGGGGAGCAGTACTTC,CASSPLAGVGEQYF,TRBD2,many,TRBJ2-7,TRBV3-1
TGTGCCAGCCTTGTACGGGCGACCACTGAAGCTTTCTTT,CASLVRATTEAFF,.,many,TRBJ1-1,TRBV2
TGTGCCAGCAGCTTAAGAAGGGCGAGTACGAACACTGAAGCTTTCTTT,CASSLRRASTNTEAFF,.,many,TRBJ1-1,TRBV7-3
TGTGCCAGTAGTGTTTTACTTGACAGGGCCTACAATGAGCAGTTCTTC,CASSVLLDRAYNEQFF,TRBD1,many,TRBJ2-1,TRBV19
TGTGCCAGTAGCCCTAGACAGGGGTGGGCAGATACGCAGTATTTT,CASSPRQGWADTQYF,TRBD1,.,TRBJ2-3,TRBV19
TGTGCCAGCAGTTTACCTCTGCCGGGGGACACTGAAGCTTTCTTT,CASSLPLPGDTEAFF,.,many,TRBJ1-1,TRBV27
TGTGCCAGCAGTTCCCCGACTAGCGGGAAATACAATGAGCAGTTCTTC,CASSSPTSGKYNEQFF,TRBD2,few,TRBJ2-1,TRBV27
TGTGCCAGCAGTACCGGGACTAGAGCCAATGAGCAGTTCTTC,CASSTGTRANEQFF,TRBD2,many,TRBJ2-1,TRBV6-5
TGTGCCAGCACACTTCGGGGGGGAACCGGCACTGAAGCTTTCTTT,CASTLRGGTGTEAFF,.,many,TRBJ1-1,TRBV2
TGTGCCAGCAGCTCTCGGGACCTTAACAATGAGCAGTTCTTC,CASSSRDLNNEQFF,.,many,TRBJ2-1,TRBV7-8
TGTGCCAGCAGCCACGGGGCTAACTATGGCTACACCTTC,CASSHGANYGYTF,.,many,TRBJ1-2,TRBV4-2
TGTGCCAGTAGTCCCCACGGGAGTGGCTACACCTTC,CASSPHGSGYTF,.,few,TRBJ1-2,TRBV28
TGCAGTGCGCCCGAAAGCGGGAGGGCCAAGAATGAGCAGTTCTTC,CSAPESGRAKNEQFF,TRBD2,many,TRBJ2-1,TRBV20-1
TGTGCCAGCAGCCAAGGCACGGGAGGCACTGAAGCTTTCTTT,CASSQGTGGTEAFF,.,.,TRBJ1-1,TRBV3-1
TGTGCCAGCAGTTTGGGACGGACAAATCAGCCCCAGCATTTT,CASSLGRTNQPQHF,.,many,TRBJ1-5,TRBV6-5
TGTGCCAGCAGCTTAGGCCTGGGGGGCACTGAAGCTTTCTTT,CASSLGLGGTEAFF,.,many,TRBJ1-1,TRBV7-2
TGTGCCAGCAGCGCCATTGGGACAGACACTGAAGCTTTCTTT,CASSAIGTDTEAFF,TRBD1,many,TRBJ1-1,TRBV7-9
TGCAGCGTTGAAGTACAGGCTCCTGGAAACACCATATATTTT,CSVEVQAPGNTIYF,.,few,TRBJ1-3,TRBV29-1
TGTGCCAGCAGTGATCAAGGCGGGAGGCAGAGCGAGCAGTACTTC,CASSDQGGRQSEQYF,TRBD2,.,TRBJ2-7,TRBV6-1
TGTGCCTCTGGGCGGGGGACCCAAGAGACCCAGTACTTC,CASGRGTQETQYF,TRBD2,few,TRBJ2-5,TRBV6-1
TGCAGTGCTAGGCTAGCGGTTGCTATGGTAGACGAGCAGTACTTC,CSARLAVAMVDEQYF,TRBD2,many,TRBJ2-7,TRBV20-1
TGCGCCAGCAGCCAAGGTCCTACTAGCGGGAGTGATGAGCAGTTCTTC,CASSQGPTSGSDEQFF,TRBD2,many,TRBJ2-1,TRBV4-3